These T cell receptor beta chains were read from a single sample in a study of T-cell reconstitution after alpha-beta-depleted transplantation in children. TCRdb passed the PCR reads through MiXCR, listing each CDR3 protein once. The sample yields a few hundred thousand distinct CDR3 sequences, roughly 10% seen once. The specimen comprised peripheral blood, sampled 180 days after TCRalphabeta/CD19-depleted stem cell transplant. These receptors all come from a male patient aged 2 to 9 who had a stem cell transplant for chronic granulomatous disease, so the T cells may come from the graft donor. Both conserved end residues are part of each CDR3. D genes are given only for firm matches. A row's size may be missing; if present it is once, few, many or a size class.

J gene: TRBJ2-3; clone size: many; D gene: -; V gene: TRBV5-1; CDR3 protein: CASSSYTGLSTDTQYF; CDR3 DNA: TGCGCCAGCAGCTCCTATACAGGGCTGAGCACAGATACGCAGTATTTT
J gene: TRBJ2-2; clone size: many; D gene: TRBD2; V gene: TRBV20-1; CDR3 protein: CSARGLAGGSTGELFF; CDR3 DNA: TGCAGTGCTAGAGGACTAGCGGGGGGGTCCACCGGGGAGCTGTTTTTT
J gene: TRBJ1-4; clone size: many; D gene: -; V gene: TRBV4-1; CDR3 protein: CASSQPGVFNENLFF; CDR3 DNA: TGCGCCAGCAGCCAGCCGGGTGTGTTTAATGAAAACCTGTTTTTT
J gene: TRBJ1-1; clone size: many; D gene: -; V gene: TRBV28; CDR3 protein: CASSLWETEAFF; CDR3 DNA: TGTGCCAGCAGTTTATGGGAGACTGAAGCTTTCTTT
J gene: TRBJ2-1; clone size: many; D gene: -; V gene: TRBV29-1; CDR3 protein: CSVLSYNEQFF; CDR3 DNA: TGCAGCGTGCTGAGCTACAATGAGCAGTTCTTC
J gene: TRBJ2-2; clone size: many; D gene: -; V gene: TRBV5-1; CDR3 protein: CASSLLTHPGELFF; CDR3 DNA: TGCGCCAGCAGCTTGCTCACACACCCCGGGGAGCTGTTTTTT
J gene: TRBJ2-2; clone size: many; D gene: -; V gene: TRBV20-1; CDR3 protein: CSALDTDTGELFF; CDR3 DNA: TGCAGTGCTCTAGACACTGACACCGGGGAGCTGTTTTTT
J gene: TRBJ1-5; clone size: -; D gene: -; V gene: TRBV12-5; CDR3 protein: CASALGEGGIQPQHF; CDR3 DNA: TGTGCTAGTGCCCTGGGGGAGGGGGGGATTCAGCCCCAGCATTTT
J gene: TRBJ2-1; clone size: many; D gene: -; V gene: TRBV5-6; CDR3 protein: CASSGPSSYNEQFF; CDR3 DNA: TGTGCCAGCAGCGGGCCGAGCTCCTACAATGAGCAGTTCTTC
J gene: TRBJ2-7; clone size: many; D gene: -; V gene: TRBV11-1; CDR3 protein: CASSLALIRDPRTNEQYF; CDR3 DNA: TGTGCCAGCAGCTTAGCGCTGATCCGGGACCCTAGGACCAACGAGCAGTACTTC
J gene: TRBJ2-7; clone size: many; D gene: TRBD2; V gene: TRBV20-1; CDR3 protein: CSARAYGLAGGRGYEQYF; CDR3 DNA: TGCAGTGCTAGAGCCTATGGACTAGCGGGAGGAAGGGGCTACGAGCAGTACTTC
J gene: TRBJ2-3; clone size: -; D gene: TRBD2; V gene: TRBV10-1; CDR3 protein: CASSELRTGGTSGRRDTQYF; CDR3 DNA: TGCGCCAGCAGTGAGTTGAGGACAGGGGGGACTAGCGGGAGAAGGGATACGCAGTATTTT
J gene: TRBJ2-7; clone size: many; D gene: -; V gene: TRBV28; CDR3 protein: CASSLTPLYEQYF; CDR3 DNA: TGTGCCAGCAGTTTAACCCCCCTATACGAGCAGTACTTC
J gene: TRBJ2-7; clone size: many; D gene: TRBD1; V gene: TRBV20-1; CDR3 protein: CSATGQGYEQYF; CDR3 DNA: TGCAGTGCCACCGGACAGGGGTACGAGCAGTACTTC
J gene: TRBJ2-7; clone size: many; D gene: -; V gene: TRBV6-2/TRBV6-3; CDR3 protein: CASSTPRTGSTYEQYF; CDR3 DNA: TGTGCCAGCAGCACCCCTCGGACGGGATCAACCTACGAGCAGTACTTC
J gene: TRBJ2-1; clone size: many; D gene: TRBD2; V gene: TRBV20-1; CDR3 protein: CSAKTSGVDWNEQFF; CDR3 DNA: TGCAGTGCCAAGACTAGCGGGGTGGACTGGAATGAGCAGTTCTTC
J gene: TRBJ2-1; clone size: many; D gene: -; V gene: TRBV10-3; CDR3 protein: CASQGTESNEQFF; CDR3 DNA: TGTGCCAGCCAGGGGACTGAGTCCAATGAGCAGTTCTTC
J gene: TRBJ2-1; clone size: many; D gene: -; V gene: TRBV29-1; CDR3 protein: CSVDRLIHEQFF; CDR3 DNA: TGCAGCGTTGATCGCCTTATCCATGAGCAGTTCTTC
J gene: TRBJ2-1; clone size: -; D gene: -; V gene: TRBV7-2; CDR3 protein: CASSQGLDNEQFF; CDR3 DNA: TGTGCCAGCAGCCAGGGACTCGACAATGAGCAGTTCTTC
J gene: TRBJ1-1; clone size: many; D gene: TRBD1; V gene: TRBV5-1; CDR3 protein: CASSISSKRGLWNTEAFF; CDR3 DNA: TGCGCCAGCAGCATTTCCTCAAAAAGGGGGCTTTGGAACACTGAAGCCTTCTTT
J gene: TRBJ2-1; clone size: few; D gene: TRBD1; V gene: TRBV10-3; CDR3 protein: CAISDEGTGFFF; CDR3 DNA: TGTGCCATCAGTGACGAGGGGACAGGGTTCTTCTTC
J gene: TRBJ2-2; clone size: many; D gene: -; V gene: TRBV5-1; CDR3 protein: CASSQKGVGELFF; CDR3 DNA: TGCGCCAGCAGCCAGAAAGGGGTCGGGGAGCTGTTTTTT
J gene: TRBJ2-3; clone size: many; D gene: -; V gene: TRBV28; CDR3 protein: CASSTIRDTQYF; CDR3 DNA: TGTGCCAGCAGCACAATAAGAGATACGCAGTATTTT
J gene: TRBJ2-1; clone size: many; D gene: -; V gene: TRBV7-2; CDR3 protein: CASSLVELGDGGDEQFF; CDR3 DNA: TGTGCCAGCAGCTTAGTAGAGCTAGGGGACGGGGGTGATGAGCAGTTCTTC
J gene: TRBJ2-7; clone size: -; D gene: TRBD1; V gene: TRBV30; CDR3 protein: CAWRVGGPHGQYF; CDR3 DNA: TGTGCCTGGAGGGTAGGGGGCCCGCACGGGCAGTACTTC
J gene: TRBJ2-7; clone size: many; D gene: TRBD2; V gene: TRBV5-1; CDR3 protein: CASSFSGGYEQYF; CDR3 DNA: TGCGCCAGCAGCTTTAGCGGGGGGTACGAGCAGTACTTC
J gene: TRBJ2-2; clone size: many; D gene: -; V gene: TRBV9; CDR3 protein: CASSGPFFGELFF; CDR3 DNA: TGTGCCAGCAGCGGACCGTTTTTTGGGGAGCTGTTTTTT
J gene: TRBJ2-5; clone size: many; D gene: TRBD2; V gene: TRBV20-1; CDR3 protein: CSARDTSGRSETQYF; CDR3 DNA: TGCAGTGCTAGAGATACTAGCGGGAGGTCAGAGACCCAGTACTTC
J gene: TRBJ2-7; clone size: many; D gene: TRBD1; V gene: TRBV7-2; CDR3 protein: CASSLYRDRVYEQYF; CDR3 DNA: TGTGCCAGCAGCTTGTACCGGGACAGGGTCTACGAGCAGTACTTC
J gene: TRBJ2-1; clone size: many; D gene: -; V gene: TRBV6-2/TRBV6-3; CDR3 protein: CASTQTGGSSYNEQFF; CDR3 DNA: TGTGCCAGCACCCAAACTGGAGGTAGCTCCTACAATGAGCAGTTCTTC
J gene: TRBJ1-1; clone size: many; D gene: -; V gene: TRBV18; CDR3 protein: CASSPGHPNTEAFF; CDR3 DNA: TGTGCCAGCTCACCGGGACACCCGAACACTGAAGCTTTCTTT
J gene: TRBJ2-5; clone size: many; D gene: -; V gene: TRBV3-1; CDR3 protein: CASSQGPQETQYF; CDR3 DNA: TGTGCCAGCAGTCAGGGGCCCCAAGAGACCCAGTACTTC
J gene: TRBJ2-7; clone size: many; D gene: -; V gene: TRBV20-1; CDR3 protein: CSAAGEPYEQYF; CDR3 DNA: TGCAGTGCTGCCGGGGAGCCCTACGAGCAGTACTTC
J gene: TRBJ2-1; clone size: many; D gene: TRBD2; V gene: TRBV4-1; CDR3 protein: CASSQDQASGRSNNEQFF; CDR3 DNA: TGCGCCAGCAGCCAAGATCAGGCTAGCGGGAGATCTAACAATGAGCAGTTCTTC
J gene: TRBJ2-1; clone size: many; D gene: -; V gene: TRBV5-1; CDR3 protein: CASSENRGGDEQFF; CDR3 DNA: TGCGCCAGCAGCGAAAACAGGGGAGGGGATGAGCAGTTCTTC
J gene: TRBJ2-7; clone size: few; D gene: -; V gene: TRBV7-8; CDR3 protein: CASSLGRMKSSYEQYF; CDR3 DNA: TGTGCCAGCAGCTTGGGTCGGATGAAAAGCTCCTACGAGCAGTACTTC
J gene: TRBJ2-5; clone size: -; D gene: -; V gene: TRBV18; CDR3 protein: CASRPLLKETQYF; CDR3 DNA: TGTGCCAGCCGCCCCCTCCTCAAAGAGACCCAGTACTTC
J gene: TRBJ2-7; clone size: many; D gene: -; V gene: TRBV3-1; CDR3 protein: CASSQTGSLYEQYF; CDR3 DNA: TGTGCCAGCAGCCAGACAGGTTCCCTCTACGAGCAGTACTTC
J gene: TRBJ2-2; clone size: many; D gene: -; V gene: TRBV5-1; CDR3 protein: CASSPRTGELFF; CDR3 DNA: TGCGCCAGCAGCCCCCGAACCGGGGAGCTGTTTTTT
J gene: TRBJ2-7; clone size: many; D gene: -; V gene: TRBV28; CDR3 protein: CASSRLYEQYF; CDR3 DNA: TGTGCCAGCAGTCGTCTCTACGAGCAGTACTTC
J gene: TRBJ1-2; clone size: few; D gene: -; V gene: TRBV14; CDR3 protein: CASSQVAGGYGYTF; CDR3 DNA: TGTGCCAGCAGCCAAGTTGCGGGTGGCTATGGCTACACCTTC